This TCR beta chain was sequenced for a study of response to subunit inactivated influenza vaccine. TCRdb independently ran MiXCR on the RT-PCR reads; one entry per CDR3 protein. The sample includes over 650,000 distinct CDR3 sequences, 18% seen only once; the top ten take roughly a tenth. This clonotype was seen just once. J lost 6 bases, V lost 1 base, and 3 bases had no gene match. CDR1 is LGHNA, CDR2 YNFKEQ, per germline. This CDR3 comprises 14 residues. The chain couples TRBV4-2 to TRBJ2-7; 10 bases are shared with TRBD1. The source of this sequence is a man between 50 and 59 years old who received an inactivated influenza vaccine. The sample was PBMCs from blood, taken less than 6 days after vaccination. In DNA, the CDR3 is TGTGCCAGCAGCCAAGCCGGACAGGGGGTCGAGCAGTACTTC. Translation gives CASSQAGQGVEQYF.